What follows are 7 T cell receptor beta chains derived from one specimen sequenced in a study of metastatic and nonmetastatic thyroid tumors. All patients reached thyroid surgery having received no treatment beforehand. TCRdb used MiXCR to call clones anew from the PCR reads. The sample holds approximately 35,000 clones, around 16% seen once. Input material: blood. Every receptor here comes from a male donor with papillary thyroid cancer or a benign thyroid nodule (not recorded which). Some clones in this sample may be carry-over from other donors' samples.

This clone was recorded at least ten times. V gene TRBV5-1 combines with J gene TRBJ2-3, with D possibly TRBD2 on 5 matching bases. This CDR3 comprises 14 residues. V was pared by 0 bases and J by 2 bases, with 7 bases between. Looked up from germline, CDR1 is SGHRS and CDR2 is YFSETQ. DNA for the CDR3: TGCGCCAGCAGCTTGGGGGGAGACACAGATACGCAGTATTTT. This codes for CASSLGGDTDTQYF.

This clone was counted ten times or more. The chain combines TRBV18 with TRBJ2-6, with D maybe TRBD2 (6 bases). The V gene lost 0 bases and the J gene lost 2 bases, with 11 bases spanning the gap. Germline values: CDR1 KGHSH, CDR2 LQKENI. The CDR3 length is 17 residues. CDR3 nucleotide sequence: TGTGCCAGCTCACCACCTGTGATAGCGGCTGGGGCCAACGTCCTGACTTTC. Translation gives CASSPPVIAAGANVLTF.

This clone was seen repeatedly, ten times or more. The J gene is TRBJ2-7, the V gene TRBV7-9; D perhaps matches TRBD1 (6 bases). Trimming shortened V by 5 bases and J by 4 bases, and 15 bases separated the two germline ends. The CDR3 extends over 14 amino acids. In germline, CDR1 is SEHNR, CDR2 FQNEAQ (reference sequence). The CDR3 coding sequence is TGTGCCAGCAGCCGGGACACCTCGCGGTACGAGCAGTACTTC. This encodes CASSRDTSRYEQYF.

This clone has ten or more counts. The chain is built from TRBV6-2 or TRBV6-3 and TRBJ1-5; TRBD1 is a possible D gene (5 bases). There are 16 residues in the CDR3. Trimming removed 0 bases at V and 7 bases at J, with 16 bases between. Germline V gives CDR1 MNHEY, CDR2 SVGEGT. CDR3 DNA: TGTGCCAGCAGTTACTCGCGGGTCGGGGGTGGGCAGCCCCAGCATTTT. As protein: CASSYSRVGGGQPQHF.

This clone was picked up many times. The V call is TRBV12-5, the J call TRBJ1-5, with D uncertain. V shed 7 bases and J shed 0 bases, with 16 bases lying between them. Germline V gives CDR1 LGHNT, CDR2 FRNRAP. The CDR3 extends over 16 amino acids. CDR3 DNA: TGTGCTAGTGCCCCGGAGTTTACATATAGCAATCAGCCCCAGCATTTT. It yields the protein CASAPEFTYSNQPQHF.

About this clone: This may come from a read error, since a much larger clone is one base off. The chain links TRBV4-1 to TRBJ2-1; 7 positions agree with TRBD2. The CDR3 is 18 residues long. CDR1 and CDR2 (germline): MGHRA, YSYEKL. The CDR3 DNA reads TGCGCCAGCAGCCAAGATTCAGGCCTAGCGGTCTCCTACAATGAGCAGCTCTTC. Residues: CASSQDSGLAVSYNEQLF.

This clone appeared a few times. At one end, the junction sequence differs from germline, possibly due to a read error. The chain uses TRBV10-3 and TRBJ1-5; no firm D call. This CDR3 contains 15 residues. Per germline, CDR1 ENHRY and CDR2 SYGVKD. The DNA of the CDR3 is TGTGCCGCCTCCAGAGCCGGGGATAGCAGTCAGCCCCAGCGTTTT. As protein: CAASRAGDSSQPQRF.